Below, 15 T cell receptor beta chains from the same sample are listed, as sequenced in a study of identifying expanded T cells in peripheral blood. The repertoire was sequenced with immunoSEQ multiplex PCR; TCRdb's copy has only in-frame clones and lacks some. The profile covers 95,000 to 100,000 clones, with roughly 87% appearing a single time and about 17% taken by the ten largest. Sequencing was performed on blood. The receptors derive from a person aged 18 to 70 in good health.

The chain is built from TRBV4-3 and TRBJ1-3; D ambiguous. Germline V gene sequence: CDR1 LGHNA, CDR2 YSLEER. V was shortened by 7 bases and J by 0 bases, with 22 bases between the two germline ends. There are 18 residues in the CDR3. The CDR3, as DNA: TGCGCCAGCACCCCTTCGTTTTCATTCCTCAACTCTGGAAACACCATATATTTT. The encoded protein is CASTPSFSFLNSGNTIYF.

This chain connects TRBV5-1 to TRBJ1-2; the D is unclear. Germline loops: CDR1 SGHRS, CDR2 YFSETQ. V was clipped by 0 bases and J by 4 bases, with 13 bases between them. CDR3 size: 15 residues. In nucleotides, the CDR3 is TGCGCCAGCAGCTTGGAGTTAGGGCTCAGCTATGGCTACACCTTC. This encodes CASSLELGLSYGYTF. The whole variable domain, remainder taken from reference TRBV5-1 and TRBJ1-2, is KAGVTQTPRYLIKTRGQQVTLSCSPISGHRSVSWYQQTPGQGLQFLFEYFSETQRNKGNFPGRFSGRQFSNSRSEMNVSTLELGDSALYLCASSLELGLSYGYTFGSGTRLTVV.

This sequence joins TRBV7-7 and TRBJ2-3; D remains unclear. Trimming took off 3 bases at V and 1 base at J, with 11 bases between the two ends. The CDR3 loop spans 15 amino acids. CDR1 and CDR2 (germline): SSHAT, FNYEAQ (reference sequence). The CDR3 region has the DNA TGTGCCAGCAGCTTCGGCTCGGCTCGCACAGATACGCAGTATTTT. It translates to CASSFGSARTDTQYF.

This clone showed up just a few times. This chain joins TRBV7-6 and TRBJ2-7; 9 bases match TRBD2. Germline CDR1 SGHVS, CDR2 FNYEAQ. CDR3 size: 13 residues. The J segment lost 5 bases and the V segment lost 3 bases, leaving 2 bases of the junction unmatched. The CDR3 loop is CASSLSSGDEQYF. For the CDR3, the DNA is TGTGCCAGCAGCTTGTCTAGCGGGGACGAGCAGTACTTC.

This clone was detected once. V usage is TRBV7-9 and J usage is TRBJ2-7; 8 nucleotides match TRBD1. The CDR3 consists of 13 residues. Germline V lookup: CDR1 SEHNR, CDR2 FQNEAQ (reference sequence). Trimming removed 5 bases from V and 6 bases from J; junction bases left unmatched: 6. For the CDR3, the DNA is TGTGCCAGCAGCACGACCGGGACAGGCGAGCAGTACTTC. It translates to CASSTTGTGEQYF.

The chain has TRBV5-5 and TRBJ2-7; TRBD1 matches at 9 bases. This CDR3 spans 16 amino acids. Germline values: CDR1 SGHKS, CDR2 YYEKEE (reference sequence). Trimming at V came to 0 bases and at J to 4 bases, leaving 8 bases not matched to a gene. CDR3: CASSLVVGQGTYEQYF. In DNA form, the CDR3 reads TGTGCCAGCAGCTTGGTTGTGGGACAGGGTACTTACGAGCAGTACTTC.

The gene calls are TRBV19 and TRBJ1-6, with D unclear. V lost 5 bases and J lost 10, with 15 bases in between. The CDR3 is 14 amino acids. The germline V gene has CDR1 LNHDA and CDR2 SQIVND (reference sequence). CDR3 nucleotides: TGTGCCAGTAGTCGGGAGGAATGGGCCTCACCCCTCCACTTT. This sequence encodes CASSREEWASPLHF.

The genes are TRBV10-3 and TRBJ1-2, with D uncertain. V was shortened by 3 bases and J by 3 bases, with 17 bases between the two germline ends. The CDR3 length is 16 residues. Germline CDR1 and CDR2: ENHRY and SYGVKD. CDR3 sequence (DNA): TGTGCCATCAGTGACGGCCGGACGCAAGCCTACTATGGCTACACCTTC. This translates into CAISDGRTQAYYGYTF.

The CDR3 protein is CASTPGGPGELFF. The CDR3 DNA reads as TGTGCCAGCACCCCCGGGGGTCCCGGGGAGCTGTTTTTT. This sequence joins TRBV11-3 and TRBJ2-2; weak D call: TRBD2 (6 bases). The V gene lost 7 bases and the J gene lost 6 bases, with 12 bases spanning the gap. The germline gives CDR1 SGHNT, CDR2 YENEEA. This CDR3 region has 13 residues.

This clone has more than one count but fewer than ten. The chain has TRBV5-4 and TRBJ2-7; D is uncertain. V was trimmed by 4 bases and J by 0 bases, leaving 11 bases between them. Germline-derived CDR1 and CDR2 are SGHNT and YYREEE (reference sequence). This CDR3 has 14 amino acids. CDR3 sequence: CASSPDLDSYEQYF. Here the CDR3 DNA reads TGTGCCAGCAGCCCAGACCTGGACTCCTACGAGCAGTACTTC.

This chain uses TRBV7-2 with TRBJ2-7; 9 bases align to TRBD2. The junction had 2 bases not matched to a gene; V was cut back by 1 base and J by 4 bases. Germline V lookup: CDR1 SGHTA, CDR2 FQGNSA. The CDR3 is 14 amino acids. The CDR3, as DNA: TGTGCCAGCAGCTTAGGACTAGCGGTGTACGAGCAGTACTTC. Amino acid sequence: CASSLGLAVYEQYF.

This clone was counted once. The junction differs from germline at one of its ends, possibly a read error. Other DNA sequences in the same sample also yield this CDR3. The chain employs TRBV4-3 and TRBJ1-2; weak D call: TRBD1 (6 bases). There are 17 residues in the CDR3. Germline CDR1 LGHNA, CDR2 YSLEER. The CDR3 nucleotides are TGCGCCAGCAGCCGGTCCTTAAGGGGGGGAGCCAACTATGGCTACACTTTC. Protein: CASSRSLRGGANYGYTF.

This chain connects TRBV6-6 to TRBJ2-7, with a tentative D call TRBD2 (6 bases). CDR1 MNHNY and CDR2 SVGAGI come from the germline V gene (reference sequence). The germline V and J ends were trimmed by 2 bases and 6 bases, with 14 bases remaining between them. The CDR3 runs to 14 residues. Here the CDR3 DNA reads TGTGCCAGCAGTTACGGGTGGGGGGTAACCGAGCAGTACTTC. Translation gives CASSYGWGVTEQYF.

This clone has a single count. The chain is built from TRBV2 and TRBJ2-7; D is possibly TRBD1 (6 bases). The length of the CDR3 is 12 residues. CDR1 and CDR2 from the germline V gene are SNHLY and FYNNEI. Trimming took off 10 bases at V and 4 bases at J, with 14 bases between the two ends. Here the CDR3 reads CATTKQGYEQYF. CDR3 bases: TGTGCCACTACAAAACAGGGATACGAGCAGTACTTC. The full variable domain, its missing parts supplied by reference TRBV2 and TRBJ2-7, is EPEVTQTPSHQVTQMGQEVILRCVPISNHLYFYWYRQILGQKVEFLVSFYNNEISEKSEIFDDQFSVERPDGSNFTLKIRSTKLEDSAMYFCATTKQGYEQYFGPGTRLTVT.

The chain carries TRBV18 and TRBJ2-1; TRBD2 agrees at 11 bases. This CDR3 comprises 16 residues. The V gene's germline CDR1 is KGHSH and CDR2 LQKENI. The junction had 7 bases not matched to a gene; V was cut back by 4 bases and J by 5 bases. The CDR3 DNA reads TGTGCCAGCTCACGACGAACTAGCGGGGGTCACAATGAGCAGTTCTTC. Amino acids: CASSRRTSGGHNEQFF.